The present T cell receptor beta chain was sequenced within a study of blood T cell repertoires in COVID-19. Looking at the study overall: Whether acute or convalescent, the COVID-19 samples came from the United States, Italy and Spain.

The data were produced by immunoSEQ multiplex PCR, yet TCRdb's version contains in-frame clones alone and is incomplete. Of over 45,000 clones listed, approximately 90% are singletons. V lost 6 bases and J lost 2; bases outside the gene matches: 6. This CDR3 has 15 residues. The germline V gene has CDR1 MNHEY and CDR2 SVGAGI. The clonotype originates from a man between 70 and 80 years old with acute or convalescent COVID-19. The V gene is TRBV6-5, the J gene TRBJ2-2; 7 bases fit TRBD1. The sample consisted of peripheral blood. The CDR3: CASSRDSPNTGELFF. The CDR3 DNA reads as TGTGCCAGCAGCCGGGACAGCCCAAACACCGGGGAGCTGTTTTTT.